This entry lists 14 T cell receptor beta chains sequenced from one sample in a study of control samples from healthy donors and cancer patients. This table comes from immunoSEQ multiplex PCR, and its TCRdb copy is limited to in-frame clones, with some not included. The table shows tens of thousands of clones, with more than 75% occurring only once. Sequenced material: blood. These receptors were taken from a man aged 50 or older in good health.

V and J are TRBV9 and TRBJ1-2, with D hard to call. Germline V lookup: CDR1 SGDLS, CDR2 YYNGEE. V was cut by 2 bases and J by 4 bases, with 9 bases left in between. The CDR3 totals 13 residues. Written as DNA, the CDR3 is TGTGCCAGCAGCGTGGAAGGTACCTATGGCTACACCTTC. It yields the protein CASSVEGTYGYTF.

CDR3 bases: TGTGCCAGCAGCTCCCCGGAGTCTGGGGAGCTGTTTTTT. This translates into CASSSPESGELFF. The chain uses TRBV7-2 and TRBJ2-2; D gene unclear. This CDR3 has 13 amino acids. The V and J ends lost 4 bases and 8 bases respectively, with 11 bases between them. CDR1 and CDR2 (germline): SGHTA, FQGNSA.

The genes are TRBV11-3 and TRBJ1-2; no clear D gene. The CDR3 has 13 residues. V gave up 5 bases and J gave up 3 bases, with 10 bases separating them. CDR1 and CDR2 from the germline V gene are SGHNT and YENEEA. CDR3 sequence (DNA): TGTGCCAGCAGCCCAGACGAGGACTATGGCTACACCTTC. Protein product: CASSPDEDYGYTF.

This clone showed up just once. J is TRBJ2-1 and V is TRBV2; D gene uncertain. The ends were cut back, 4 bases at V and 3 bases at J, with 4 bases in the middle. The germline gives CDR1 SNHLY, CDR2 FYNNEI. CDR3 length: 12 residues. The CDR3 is CASSVLYNEQFF. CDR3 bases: TGTGCCAGCAGTGTTCTCTACAATGAGCAGTTCTTC. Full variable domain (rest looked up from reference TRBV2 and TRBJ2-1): EPEVTQTPSHQVTQMGQEVILRCVPISNHLYFYWYRQILGQKVEFLVSFYNNEISEKSEIFDDQFSVERPDGSNFTLKIRSTKLEDSAMYFCASSVLYNEQFFGPGTRLTVL.

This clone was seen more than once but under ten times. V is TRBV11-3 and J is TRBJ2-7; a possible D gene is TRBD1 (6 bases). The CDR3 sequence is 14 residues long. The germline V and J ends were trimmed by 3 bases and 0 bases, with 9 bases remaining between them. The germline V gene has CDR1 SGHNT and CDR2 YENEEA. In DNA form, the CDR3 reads TGTGCCAGCAGCTTTACAGGGAGCTCCTACGAGCAGTACTTC. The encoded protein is CASSFTGSSYEQYF.

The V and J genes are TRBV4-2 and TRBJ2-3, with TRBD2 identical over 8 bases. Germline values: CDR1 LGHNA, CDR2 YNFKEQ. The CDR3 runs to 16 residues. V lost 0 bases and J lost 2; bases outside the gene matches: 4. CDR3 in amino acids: CASSQEIAGLTDTQYF. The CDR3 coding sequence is TGTGCCAGCAGCCAAGAAATAGCGGGACTCACAGATACGCAGTATTTT.

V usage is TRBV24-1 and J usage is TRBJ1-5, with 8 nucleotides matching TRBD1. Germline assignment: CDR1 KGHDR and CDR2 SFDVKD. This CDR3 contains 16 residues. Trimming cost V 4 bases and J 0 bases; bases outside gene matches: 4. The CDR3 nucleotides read TGTGCCACCAGTGACGCCGGGACAGGTAGCAATCAGCCCCAGCATTTT. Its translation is CATSDAGTGSNQPQHF.

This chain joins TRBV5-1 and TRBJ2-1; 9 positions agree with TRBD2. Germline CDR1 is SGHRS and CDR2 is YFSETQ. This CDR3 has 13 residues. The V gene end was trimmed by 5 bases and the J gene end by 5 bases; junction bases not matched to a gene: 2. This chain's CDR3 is CASRWTSDNEQFF. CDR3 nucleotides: TGCGCCAGCAGGTGGACTAGCGACAATGAGCAGTTCTTC.

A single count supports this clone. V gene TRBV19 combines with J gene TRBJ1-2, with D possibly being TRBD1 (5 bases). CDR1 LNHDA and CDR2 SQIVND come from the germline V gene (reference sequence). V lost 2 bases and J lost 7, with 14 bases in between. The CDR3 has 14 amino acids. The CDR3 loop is CASSIRDRPIGYTF. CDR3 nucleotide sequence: TGTGCCAGTAGTATACGGGACCGGCCCATTGGCTACACCTTC.

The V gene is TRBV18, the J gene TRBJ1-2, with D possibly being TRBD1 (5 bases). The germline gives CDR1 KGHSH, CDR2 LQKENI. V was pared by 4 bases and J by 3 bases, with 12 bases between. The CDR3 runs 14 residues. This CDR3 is CASSLRGGDYGYTF. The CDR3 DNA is TGTGCCAGCTCACTGAGGGGCGGAGACTATGGCTACACCTTC.

The CDR3 loop is CATARGLRFYGYTF. CDR3 sequence (DNA): TGTGCCACGGCCAGGGGGCTTCGCTTCTATGGCTACACCTTC. This chain uses TRBV5-6 with TRBJ1-2; 8 positions match TRBD1. The CDR3 spans 14 residues. The J segment lost 4 bases and the V segment lost 9 bases, leaving 11 bases of the junction unmatched. Per germline, CDR1 SGHDT and CDR2 YYEEEE.

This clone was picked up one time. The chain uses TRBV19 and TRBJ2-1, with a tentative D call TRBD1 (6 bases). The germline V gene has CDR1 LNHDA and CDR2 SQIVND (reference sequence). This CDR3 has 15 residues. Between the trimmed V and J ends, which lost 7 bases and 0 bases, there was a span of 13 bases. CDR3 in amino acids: CASKATGSSYNEQFF. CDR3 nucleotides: TGTGCCAGTAAGGCAACAGGGAGCTCCTACAATGAGCAGTTCTTC.

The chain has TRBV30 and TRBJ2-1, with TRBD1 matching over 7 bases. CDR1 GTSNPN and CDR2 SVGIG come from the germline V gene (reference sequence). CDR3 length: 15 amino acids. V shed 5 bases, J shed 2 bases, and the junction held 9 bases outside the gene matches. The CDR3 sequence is CAWAPGTATYNEQFF. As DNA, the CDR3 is TGTGCCTGGGCGCCCGGGACAGCTACCTACAATGAGCAGTTCTTC.

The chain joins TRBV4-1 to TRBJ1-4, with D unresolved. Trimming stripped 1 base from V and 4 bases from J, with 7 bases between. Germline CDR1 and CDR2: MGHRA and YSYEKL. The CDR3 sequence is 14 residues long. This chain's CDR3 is CASSQGWGNEKLFF. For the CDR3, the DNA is TGCGCCAGCAGCCAAGGCTGGGGTAATGAAAAACTGTTTTTT.